This T cell receptor (beta chain) was captured in a study of CD8 T cells in Susac syndrome. Across the study: Among the sequenced Susac syndrome patients, roughly six had active disease while roughly eight were in remission.

The study sequenced TCR beta in blood CD8+ and CD4+ T cells. RNA, at about 0.45 to 1 ug, was reverse transcribed with random hexamers. TCRdb re-called the immunoSEQ multiplex PCR reads through MiXCR, storing one row per CDR3 protein. The repertoire holds 200,000 to 250,000 distinct CDR3 sequences, with 94% as singletons. The CDR3 is 15 amino acids. Unmatched junction bases numbered 5, after V lost 7 bases and J lost 2 bases. The sequence was collected from a human donor with Susac syndrome. What was sequenced was CD4+ T cells from PBMCs. V gene TRBV12-3 or TRBV12-4 combines with J gene TRBJ1-5, with TRBD1 matching over 10 bases. CDR3 DNA sequence: TGTGCCAGCACCCATGGGACAGGGGGCAATCAGCCCCAGCATTTT. Translation gives CASTHGTGGNQPQHF.